Below are 17 T cell receptor beta chains sequenced from a single sample in a study of shared clonotypes between healthy human individuals. TCRdb's copy holds only in-frame clones and misses some; the assay was immunoSEQ multiplex PCR. Among 2,500,000 or so clones listed, 80% to 95% were seen once. The specimen sequenced was naive CD4+ T cells from PBMCs. Subset of the sample: CD45RA+ positively selected. Every receptor here comes from a man aged 18 to 30 in good health. Some clones in this sample may be carry-over from other donors' samples.

This clone was seen only a few times. The gene calls are TRBV2 and TRBJ1-4, with a weak D call TRBD1 (5 bases). The CDR3 loop spans 14 amino acids. The germline V gene has CDR1 SNHLY and CDR2 FYNNEI. V was shortened by 8 bases and J by 3 bases, with 13 bases between the two germline ends. The CDR3 nucleotides are TGTGCCAGCGCAGACAGAACTTCTAATGAAAAACTGTTTTTT. Encoded protein: CASADRTSNEKLFF.

The rearrangement links TRBV5-8 to TRBJ1-5; no clear D gene. The CDR3 loop spans 15 amino acids. Trimming removed 4 bases at V and 3 bases at J, with 14 bases between. Germline assignment: CDR1 SGHTS and CDR2 YDEGEE. CDR3 protein: CASSPGAVFNQPQHF. The DNA for the CDR3 is TGTGCCAGCAGCCCAGGAGCAGTATTCAATCAGCCCCAGCATTTT.

The chain combines TRBV5-8 with TRBJ1-1, with no clear D. Trimming removed 7 bases from V and 7 bases from J, with 20 bases in between. The CDR3 contains 14 residues. Looked up from germline, CDR1 is SGHTS and CDR2 is YDEGEE. The CDR3 nucleotides are TGTGCCAGCGACAAAACCGGGCGGTGGAGTGAAGCTTTCTTT. This gives the protein CASDKTGRWSEAFF. Complete variable domain (other parts from reference TRBV5-8 and TRBJ1-1): EAGVTQSPTHLIKTRGQQATLRCSPISGHTSVYWYQQALGLGLQFLLWYDEGEERNRGNFPPRFSGRQFPNYSSELNVNALELEDSALYLCASDKTGRWSEAFFGQGTRLTVV.

This chain links TRBV5-1 with TRBJ2-5, with D perhaps TRBD1 or TRBD2 (5 bases each). With 4 bases removed from V and 0 bases from J, the gap between germline ends came to 19 bases. Germline V gene data show CDR1 as SGHRS and CDR2 as YFSETQ. CDR3 size: 17 residues. The CDR3 DNA sequence: TGCGCCAGCAGCGGGACGACTTCACCTTCGTACCAAGAGACCCAGTACTTC. This encodes CASSGTTSPSYQETQYF.

The chain employs TRBV14 and TRBJ2-7; 9 nucleotides line up with TRBD1. The V gene's germline CDR1 is SGHDN and CDR2 FVKESK. The junction had 7 bases not matched to a gene; V was cut back by 3 bases and J by 1 base. This CDR3 spans 16 amino acids. CDR3 in amino acids: CASSQNTGGSSYEQYF. CDR3 coding DNA: TGTGCCAGCAGCCAGAACACAGGGGGCTCATCCTACGAGCAGTACTTC. The full variable domain, rest sourced from reference TRBV14 and TRBJ2-7, is EAGVTQFPSHSVIEKGQTVTLRCDPISGHDNLYWYRRVMGKEIKFLLHFVKESKQDESGMPNNRFLAERTGGTYSTLKVQPAELEDSGVYFCASSQNTGGSSYEQYFGPGTRLTVT.

The gene calls are TRBV11-3 and TRBJ2-3; TRBD1 might be the D (5 bases). Trimming pared 3 bases from V and 3 bases from J, leaving 7 bases between. CDR1 and CDR2 from the germline V gene are SGHNT and YENEEA. CDR3 size: 13 residues. CDR3 residues: CASSFRGTDTQYF. CDR3 coding DNA: TGTGCCAGCAGCTTTAGGGGTACAGATACGCAGTATTTT.

The chain is built from TRBV7-9 and TRBJ2-1, with D perhaps TRBD2 (5 bases). The CDR3 runs to 15 residues. Per germline, CDR1 SEHNR and CDR2 FQNEAQ (reference sequence). The ends were cut back, 6 bases at V and 9 bases at J, with 21 bases in the middle. The CDR3 reads CASRSFRGITGEQFF. The DNA for the CDR3 is TGTGCCAGCAGATCATTCCGGGGTATCACGGGTGAGCAGTTCTTC.

DNA for the CDR3: TGTGCCAGCAGCTTGGGACTCGACAGATACACAGATACGCAGTATTTT. This encodes CASSLGLDRYTDTQYF. The J gene is TRBJ2-3, the V gene TRBV5-6; D possibly corresponds to TRBD1 (5 bases). This CDR3 spans 16 amino acids. Trimming removed 0 bases at V and 2 bases at J, with 13 bases between. Per germline, CDR1 SGHDT and CDR2 YYEEEE.

V is TRBV12-5 and J is TRBJ2-3, with D possibly matching TRBD1 (5 bases). The germline V and J ends were trimmed by 0 bases and 8 bases, with 21 bases remaining between them. CDR3 length: 17 amino acids. The germline V gene encodes CDR1 LGHNT and CDR2 FRNRAP. The CDR3 coding sequence is TGTGCTAGTGGTTTGGTACTTGGAACAGGAGCCGCGATTACGCAGTATTTT. As protein: CASGLVLGTGAAITQYF.

The gene calls are TRBV5-1 and TRBJ2-1; D unclear. The ends were cut back, 5 bases at V and 4 bases at J, with 10 bases in the middle. The CDR3 spans 13 residues. The germline V gene has CDR1 SGHRS and CDR2 YFSETQ. The DNA for the CDR3 is TGCGCCAGCAGGCGTCAGGAATACAATGAGCAGTTCTTC. Protein sequence: CASRRQEYNEQFF.

V gene TRBV7-2 combines with J gene TRBJ2-3; maybe TRBD2 (6 bases). This CDR3 has 12 amino acids. V lost 5 bases, J lost 7 bases, and 10 bases lay in between. From germline, CDR1 is SGHTA and CDR2 FQGNSA. In DNA, the CDR3 is TGTGCCAGCAGCGAGGGACTTAATACGCAGTATTTT. This codes for CASSEGLNTQYF.

This chain joins TRBV5-1 and TRBJ2-3; the match to TRBD1 covers 7 bases. Germline assignment: CDR1 SGHRS and CDR2 YFSETQ. Losses at the gene ends were 4 bases for V and 2 bases for J; bases not matched to a gene: 4. The CDR3 length is 14 residues. CDR3 sequence (DNA): TGCGCCAGCAGCAGAGGACAGGCCACAGATACGCAGTATTTT. Amino acid sequence: CASSRGQATDTQYF.

This chain's CDR3 is CASSLGQREGDEQYF. The CDR3 region has the DNA TGCGCCAGCAGCTTGGGTCAGCGGGAGGGCGACGAGCAGTACTTC. This chain links TRBV5-1 with TRBJ2-7; 10 positions match TRBD2. The junction had 5 bases not matched to a gene; V was cut back by 0 bases and J by 5 bases. CDR1 is SGHRS and CDR2 is YFSETQ in the germline V gene. This CDR3 comprises 15 residues.

This clone appeared a few times. The gene calls are TRBV2 and TRBJ2-4, with D maybe TRBD1 (5 bases). This CDR3 spans 13 amino acids. V lost 6 bases, J lost 5 bases, and 11 bases lay in between. The germline gives CDR1 SNHLY, CDR2 FYNNEI. This CDR3 is CASRRDRENIQYF. CDR3 in DNA: TGTGCCAGCAGGCGAGACAGAGAAAACATTCAGTACTTC.

This sequence joins TRBV28 and TRBJ2-1, with D perhaps matching TRBD2 (6 bases). CDR1 is MDHEN and CDR2 is SYDVKM in the germline V gene. Trimming took 2 bases from V and 5 from J, leaving 13 bases between them. This CDR3 contains 15 residues. DNA of the CDR3: TGTGCCAGCAGTTTACGGCGGGACGCACACAATGAGCAGTTCTTC. Residues: CASSLRRDAHNEQFF.

The chain couples TRBV4-2 to TRBJ2-7; 11 bases fit TRBD2. This CDR3 contains 15 residues. CDR1 and CDR2 from the germline V gene are LGHNA and YNFKEQ. The V and J ends lost 1 base and 3 bases, in that order; junction bases with no gene match: 2. The CDR3 region has the DNA TGTGCCAGCAGCCAAGCCGGGACTAGCGGCTACGAGCAGTACTTC. As protein: CASSQAGTSGYEQYF.

The J gene is TRBJ1-1, the V gene TRBV19, with D possibly matching TRBD1 (6 bases). The V end was cut by 2 bases, the J end by 0 bases, with 10 bases between. The length of the CDR3 is 15 residues. Germline values: CDR1 LNHDA, CDR2 SQIVND (reference sequence). The CDR3 protein is CASSINRALNTEAFF. As DNA, the CDR3 is TGTGCCAGTAGTATAAACAGGGCCCTGAACACTGAAGCTTTCTTT.